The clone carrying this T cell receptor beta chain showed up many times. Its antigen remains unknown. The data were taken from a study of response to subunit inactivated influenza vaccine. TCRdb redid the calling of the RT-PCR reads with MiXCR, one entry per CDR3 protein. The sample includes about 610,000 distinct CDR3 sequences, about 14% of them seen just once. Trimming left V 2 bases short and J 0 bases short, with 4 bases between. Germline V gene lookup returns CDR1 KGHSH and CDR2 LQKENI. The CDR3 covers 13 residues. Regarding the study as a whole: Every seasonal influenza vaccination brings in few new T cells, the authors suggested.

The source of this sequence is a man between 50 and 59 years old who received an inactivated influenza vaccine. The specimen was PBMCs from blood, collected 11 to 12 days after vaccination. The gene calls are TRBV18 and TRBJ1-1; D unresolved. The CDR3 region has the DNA TGTGCCAGCTCACCAGGCATGAACACTGAAGCTTTCTTT. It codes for CASSPGMNTEAFF.